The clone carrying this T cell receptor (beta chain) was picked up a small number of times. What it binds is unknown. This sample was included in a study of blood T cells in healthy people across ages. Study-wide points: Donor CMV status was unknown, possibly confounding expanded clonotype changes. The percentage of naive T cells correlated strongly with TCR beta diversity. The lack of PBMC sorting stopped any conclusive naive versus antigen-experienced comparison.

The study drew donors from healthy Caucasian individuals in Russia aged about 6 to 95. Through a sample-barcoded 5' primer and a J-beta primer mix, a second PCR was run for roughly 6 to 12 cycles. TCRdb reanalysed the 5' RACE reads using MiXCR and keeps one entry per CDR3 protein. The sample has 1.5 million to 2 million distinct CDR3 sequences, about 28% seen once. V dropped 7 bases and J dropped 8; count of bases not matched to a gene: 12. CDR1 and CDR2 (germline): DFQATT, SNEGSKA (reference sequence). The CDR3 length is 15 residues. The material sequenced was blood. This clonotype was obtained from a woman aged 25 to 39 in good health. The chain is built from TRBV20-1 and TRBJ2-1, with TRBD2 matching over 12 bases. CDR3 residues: CSVSTASGGADEQFF. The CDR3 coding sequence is TGCAGTGTTAGCACGGCTAGCGGGGGGGCGGATGAGCAGTTCTTC.